This is a list of T cell receptor beta chains from one sample in a study of molecular identifiers for immune sequencing clone quantification. TCRdb re-called the PCR reads through MiXCR, storing one row per CDR3 protein. This table holds about 510,000 distinct CDR3 sequences, under 30% found once. The sequencing sample was made of naive CD8+ T cells from blood, with Jurkat cell RNA spiked in. The receptors stem from a human donor in good health. Some libraries in this study had Jurkat cell RNA spiked in. The CDR3 runs from the conserved cysteine through the conserved F or W. A D gene is named only where the DNA matches it firmly. Clone sizes are given selectively: once, few, many, or a class where the clone is expanded.

clone_size: many; d_call: NA; v_call: TRBV6-5; j_call: TRBJ2-7; cdr3_aa: CASSPTGGGPYEQYF; cdr3_nt: TGTGCCAGCAGCCCTACAGGGGGGGGGCCCTACGAGCAGTACTTC
clone_size: few; d_call: NA; v_call: TRBV4-1; j_call: TRBJ2-7; cdr3_aa: CASSQDQGETYEQYF; cdr3_nt: TGCGCCAGCAGCCAAGATCAGGGAGAAACGTACGAGCAGTACTTC
clone_size: few; d_call: NA; v_call: TRBV24-1; j_call: TRBJ2-4; cdr3_aa: CATSDRLNIQYF; cdr3_nt: TGTGCCACCAGTGACAGATTAAACATTCAGTACTTC
clone_size: few; d_call: NA; v_call: TRBV28; j_call: TRBJ1-1; cdr3_aa: CASSFLPGQMNTEAFF; cdr3_nt: TGTGCCAGTAGTTTCCTCCCGGGACAAATGAACACTGAAGCTTTCTTT
clone_size: NA; d_call: TRBD2; v_call: TRBV6-5; j_call: TRBJ2-7; cdr3_aa: CAGSSRGGTNPIPYEQYF; cdr3_nt: TGTGCCGGCAGTTCCCGGGGGGGAACGAACCCTATTCCCTACGAGCAGTACTTC
clone_size: NA; d_call: TRBD1; v_call: TRBV6-5; j_call: TRBJ2-1; cdr3_aa: CASSYLDRPYNEQFF; cdr3_nt: TGTGCCAGCAGTTACTTGGACAGGCCGTACAATGAGCAGTTCTTC
clone_size: NA; d_call: NA; v_call: TRBV4-1; j_call: TRBJ2-1; cdr3_aa: CASSQEDNYNEQFF; cdr3_nt: TGCGCCAGCAGCCAGGAGGACAACTACAATGAGCAGTTCTTC
clone_size: NA; d_call: TRBD2; v_call: TRBV3-1; j_call: TRBJ2-3; cdr3_aa: CASSQVLRGGTSDTSQDTQYF; cdr3_nt: TGTGCCAGCAGCCAAGTGTTACGAGGGGGGACTAGCGATACTTCCCAAGATACGCAGTATTTT
clone_size: many; d_call: NA; v_call: TRBV4-3; j_call: TRBJ1-1; cdr3_aa: CASSQTGKNTEAFF; cdr3_nt: TGCGCCAGCAGCCAAACAGGGAAAAACACTGAAGCTTTCTTT
clone_size: NA; d_call: TRBD1; v_call: TRBV13; j_call: TRBJ1-6; cdr3_aa: CASSRQGGDSPLHF; cdr3_nt: TGTGCCAGCAGTCGACAGGGAGGAGATTCACCCCTCCACTTT
clone_size: NA; d_call: NA; v_call: TRBV6-2/TRBV6-3; j_call: TRBJ1-5; cdr3_aa: CASSSLSAGNQPQHF; cdr3_nt: TGTGCCAGCAGTTCCCTCTCTGCGGGCAATCAGCCCCAGCATTTT
clone_size: NA; d_call: NA; v_call: TRBV9; j_call: TRBJ2-5; cdr3_aa: CASSVEGEEETQYF; cdr3_nt: TGTGCCAGCAGCGTAGAGGGTGAAGAAGAGACCCAGTACTTC
clone_size: NA; d_call: TRBD2; v_call: TRBV7-6; j_call: TRBJ2-1; cdr3_aa: CASSFSGGVDEQFF; cdr3_nt: TGTGCCAGCAGCTTTAGCGGGGGGGTCGATGAGCAGTTCTTC
clone_size: many; d_call: NA; v_call: TRBV23-1; j_call: TRBJ1-5; cdr3_aa: CASSHHPPQHF; cdr3_nt: TGCGCCAGCAGTCACCATCCGCCCCAGCATTTT
clone_size: many; d_call: NA; v_call: TRBV5-1; j_call: TRBJ2-1; cdr3_aa: CASSLYTGSYSYNEQFF; cdr3_nt: TGCGCCAGCAGCTTGTATACGGGGTCCTACTCCTACAATGAGCAGTTCTTC
clone_size: few; d_call: NA; v_call: TRBV6-6; j_call: TRBJ2-7; cdr3_aa: CASSYSRNLAYEQYF; cdr3_nt: TGTGCCAGCAGTTACTCCAGGAACCTGGCCTACGAGCAGTACTTC
clone_size: NA; d_call: NA; v_call: TRBV11-2; j_call: TRBJ1-1; cdr3_aa: CAGSFQGGTEAFF; cdr3_nt: TGTGCCGGCAGCTTTCAGGGAGGGACTGAAGCTTTCTTT
clone_size: many; d_call: TRBD1; v_call: TRBV20-1; j_call: TRBJ2-7; cdr3_aa: CSASGTDSYEQYF; cdr3_nt: TGCAGTGCTTCTGGGACAGATTCCTACGAGCAGTACTTC
clone_size: NA; d_call: NA; v_call: TRBV7-2; j_call: TRBJ1-6; cdr3_aa: CASSPRDGYNSLLHF; cdr3_nt: TGTGCCAGCAGCCCTCGGGACGGCTATAATTCACTCCTCCACTTT
clone_size: few; d_call: NA; v_call: TRBV5-4; j_call: TRBJ2-3; cdr3_aa: CAVITDTQYF; cdr3_nt: TGTGCCGTAATCACAGATACGCAGTATTTT
clone_size: few; d_call: NA; v_call: TRBV30; j_call: TRBJ1-5; cdr3_aa: CAWSVRGHRENPYVPQHF; cdr3_nt: TGTGCCTGGAGTGTAAGAGGGCATCGGGAAAACCCTTACGTGCCCCAGCATTTT
clone_size: NA; d_call: TRBD2; v_call: TRBV27; j_call: TRBJ2-3; cdr3_aa: CASNWLGSGGTDTQYF; cdr3_nt: TGTGCCAGCAACTGGTTAGGTAGCGGGGGCACAGATACGCAGTATTTT
clone_size: many; d_call: TRBD1; v_call: TRBV7-9; j_call: TRBJ2-2; cdr3_aa: CASSLVGTVSPTGELFF; cdr3_nt: TGTGCCAGCAGCTTAGTTGGGACAGTGAGCCCCACCGGGGAGCTGTTTTTT
clone_size: once; d_call: NA; v_call: TRBV7-9; j_call: TRBJ2-7; cdr3_aa: CASSLGTYGQYF; cdr3_nt: TGTGCCAGCAGCTTAGGTACCTACGGGCAGTACTTC
clone_size: many; d_call: NA; v_call: TRBV2; j_call: TRBJ1-1; cdr3_aa: CASLTTALNTEAFF; cdr3_nt: TGTGCCAGTCTCACGACCGCGCTGAACACTGAAGCTTTCTTT
clone_size: many; d_call: NA; v_call: TRBV30; j_call: TRBJ1-1; cdr3_aa: CAWSWTGNTEAFF; cdr3_nt: TGTGCCTGGAGTTGGACGGGGAACACTGAAGCTTTCTTT
clone_size: NA; d_call: NA; v_call: TRBV21-1; j_call: TRBJ2-5; cdr3_aa: CARSPRPGTSGSQETQYF; cdr3_nt: TGTGCCAGAAGCCCTCGCCCCGGGACTAGCGGGAGCCAAGAGACCCAGTACTTC
clone_size: few; d_call: TRBD1; v_call: TRBV29-1; j_call: TRBJ2-3; cdr3_aa: CSARGRTGDPDTQYF; cdr3_nt: TGCAGCGCCCGGGGTCGGACAGGGGATCCAGATACGCAGTATTTT
clone_size: many; d_call: NA; v_call: TRBV14; j_call: TRBJ2-7; cdr3_aa: CASSQGSGTSSYEQYF; cdr3_nt: TGTGCCAGCAGCCAAGGATCGGGGACTTCCTCCTACGAGCAGTACTTC
clone_size: many; d_call: NA; v_call: TRBV9; j_call: TRBJ2-3; cdr3_aa: CASSVVPGSDTQYF; cdr3_nt: TGTGCCAGCAGCGTAGTCCCGGGGTCCGATACGCAGTATTTT
clone_size: NA; d_call: NA; v_call: TRBV20-1; j_call: TRBJ2-5; cdr3_aa: CSARDWNQETQYF; cdr3_nt: TGCAGTGCTAGAGACTGGAACCAAGAGACCCAGTACTTC
clone_size: many; d_call: NA; v_call: TRBV2; j_call: TRBJ2-5; cdr3_aa: CASTRGARETQYF; cdr3_nt: TGTGCCAGCACCAGGGGCGCCCGAGAGACCCAGTACTTC
clone_size: few; d_call: NA; v_call: TRBV28; j_call: TRBJ1-2; cdr3_aa: CASSLITGQSNYGYTF; cdr3_nt: TGTGCCAGCAGTTTAATCACAGGGCAATCTAACTATGGCTACACCTTC
clone_size: few; d_call: NA; v_call: TRBV6-1; j_call: TRBJ2-7; cdr3_aa: CASSYGQDYEQCF; cdr3_nt: TGTGCCAGCAGTTACGGACAGGACTACGAGCAGTGCTTC
clone_size: NA; d_call: NA; v_call: TRBV18; j_call: TRBJ1-1; cdr3_aa: CASSPRYMNQMNTEAFF; cdr3_nt: TGTGCCAGCTCACCTCGATATATGAACCAGATGAACACTGAAGCTTTCTTT
clone_size: few; d_call: TRBD1; v_call: TRBV9; j_call: TRBJ1-6; cdr3_aa: CASSRRGQAEPLHF; cdr3_nt: TGTGCCAGCAGCAGGCGGGGACAGGCGGAGCCCCTCCACTTT
clone_size: NA; d_call: NA; v_call: TRBV4-1; j_call: TRBJ1-5; cdr3_aa: CASSPDTNQPQHF; cdr3_nt: TGCGCCAGCAGCCCGGACACAAATCAGCCCCAGCATTTT
clone_size: NA; d_call: TRBD1; v_call: TRBV24-1; j_call: TRBJ2-3; cdr3_aa: CATSDLPGTGLSTDTQYF; cdr3_nt: TGTGCCACCAGTGATTTGCCCGGGACAGGCCTTAGCACAGATACGCAGTATTTT
clone_size: NA; d_call: NA; v_call: TRBV7-8; j_call: TRBJ1-4; cdr3_aa: CASSPRIGTHDTDTNEKLFF; cdr3_nt: TGTGCCAGCAGCCCAAGAATCGGGACGCATGACACCGATACTAATGAAAAACTGTTTTTT
clone_size: NA; d_call: NA; v_call: TRBV5-3; j_call: TRBJ2-7; cdr3_aa: CASSFMDTEQYF; cdr3_nt: TGTGCCAGCAGCTTCATGGACACTGAGCAGTACTTC
clone_size: NA; d_call: NA; v_call: TRBV6-1; j_call: TRBJ1-5; cdr3_aa: CASSVFEGNQPQHF; cdr3_nt: TGTGCCAGCAGTGTTTTCGAGGGAAACCAGCCCCAGCATTTT
clone_size: NA; d_call: NA; v_call: TRBV19; j_call: TRBJ2-7; cdr3_aa: CASSIILSSEQYF; cdr3_nt: TGTGCCAGTAGTATAATTCTCAGCTCCGAGCAGTACTTC
clone_size: few; d_call: TRBD2; v_call: TRBV29-1; j_call: TRBJ2-1; cdr3_aa: CSGTGGAEQFF; cdr3_nt: TGCAGCGGAACGGGGGGGGCGGAGCAGTTCTTC
clone_size: few; d_call: NA; v_call: TRBV5-1; j_call: TRBJ1-3; cdr3_aa: CASSFSGTPSGNTIYF; cdr3_nt: TGCGCCAGCAGCTTCTCCGGGACGCCGTCTGGAAACACCATATATTTT
clone_size: NA; d_call: NA; v_call: TRBV19; j_call: TRBJ1-2; cdr3_aa: CASSIGPYGYTF; cdr3_nt: TGTGCCAGTAGTATTGGTCCCTATGGCTACACCTTC
clone_size: few; d_call: NA; v_call: TRBV7-2; j_call: TRBJ2-7; cdr3_aa: CASSTEPGLSYEQYF; cdr3_nt: TGTGCCAGCAGCACGGAGCCGGGCCTTTCCTACGAGCAGTACTTC
clone_size: NA; d_call: NA; v_call: TRBV4-1; j_call: TRBJ2-7; cdr3_aa: CASSHLMEYEQYF; cdr3_nt: TGCGCCAGCAGCCATCTCATGGAATACGAGCAGTACTTC
clone_size: NA; d_call: TRBD1; v_call: TRBV19; j_call: TRBJ2-1; cdr3_aa: CASSWGTGPYNEQFF; cdr3_nt: TGTGCCAGTAGTTGGGGGACAGGCCCATACAATGAGCAGTTCTTC
clone_size: NA; d_call: TRBD1; v_call: TRBV12-5; j_call: TRBJ2-5; cdr3_aa: CASGETGSWGETQYF; cdr3_nt: TGTGCTAGTGGAGAGACAGGGTCTTGGGGAGAGACCCAGTACTTC
clone_size: NA; d_call: NA; v_call: TRBV7-9; j_call: TRBJ1-1; cdr3_aa: CASSSRPSAGDTEAFF; cdr3_nt: TGTGCCAGCAGCTCTCGCCCCAGTGCGGGGGACACTGAAGCTTTCTTT
clone_size: NA; d_call: NA; v_call: TRBV7-2; j_call: TRBJ1-1; cdr3_aa: CASRHRPENTEAFF; cdr3_nt: TGTGCCAGCAGGCATCGGCCCGAGAACACTGAAGCTTTCTTT
clone_size: many; d_call: TRBD1; v_call: TRBV12-3/TRBV12-4; j_call: TRBJ2-3; cdr3_aa: CATQGDHTDTQYF; cdr3_nt: TGTGCCACACAGGGGGACCACACAGATACGCAGTATTTT
clone_size: few; d_call: TRBD2; v_call: TRBV9; j_call: TRBJ2-2; cdr3_aa: CASSVTSSTSGRLTGELFF; cdr3_nt: TGTGCCAGCAGCGTAACCTCATCGACTAGCGGGAGACTAACCGGGGAGCTGTTTTTT
clone_size: few; d_call: NA; v_call: TRBV7-9; j_call: TRBJ2-7; cdr3_aa: CASRPASQGGEQYF; cdr3_nt: TGTGCCAGCAGGCCCGCCTCCCAGGGGGGCGAGCAGTACTTC
clone_size: few; d_call: NA; v_call: TRBV20-1; j_call: TRBJ1-6; cdr3_aa: CSARDLIGYSPLHF; cdr3_nt: TGCAGTGCTAGAGATCTGATAGGTTATTCACCCCTCCACTTT
clone_size: many; d_call: NA; v_call: TRBV7-9; j_call: TRBJ1-1; cdr3_aa: CASSSGANTEAFF; cdr3_nt: TGTGCCAGCAGCTCTGGGGCTAACACTGAAGCTTTCTTT
clone_size: NA; d_call: NA; v_call: TRBV5-1; j_call: TRBJ2-7; cdr3_aa: CASSLAPGGAFYEQYF; cdr3_nt: TGCGCCAGCAGCTTGGCGCCTGGGGGGGCGTTCTACGAGCAGTACTTC